This T cell receptor beta chain was sequenced in a study of T cell responses to AZD1222 COVID-19 vaccine. General study points: Seropositive at baseline were only a handful of AZD1222 recipients.

This clone was picked up a small number of times. The target antigen is unknown. V was cut by 1 base and J by 7 bases, with 19 bases left in between. Germline lookup yields CDR1 MGHDK and CDR2 SYGVNS. This CDR3 region has 16 residues. Sequenced by immunoSEQ multiplex PCR; TCRdb stores in-frame clones only, minus some. The repertoire holds approximately 180,000 clones, with just under 90% as singletons. V is TRBV25-1 and J is TRBJ1-2, with D unclear. The clonotype was recovered from an adult who received the MenACWY meningococcal vaccine as a control. Sequenced material: peripheral blood, taken 28 days after the second dose of the MenACWY control vaccine. DNA of the CDR3: TGTGCCAGCAGTGAATTTGGTTGGGGTTATTCGGCTGGCTACACCTTC. As protein: CASSEFGWGYSAGYTF.